A selection of T cell receptor beta chains follows, all from one sample in a study of blood T cell repertoires in COVID-19. Only in-frame clones appear in the TCRdb table, and some are missing; sequencing was by immunoSEQ multiplex PCR. The sample lists 250,000 to 300,000 clones, around 88% occurring once. The sample was peripheral blood. The origin of the receptors is a man older than 75 with acute or convalescent COVID-19. CDR3s include the opening cysteine and the closing phenylalanine or tryptophan. A D gene is named only where the DNA matches it firmly. The size entry is marked missing in some rows and otherwise reads once, few, many or a size class.

j_call clone_size cdr3_length d_call v_call cdr3_nt cdr3_aa
TRBJ2-7 NA 15 TRBD2 TRBV7-2 TGTGCCAGCAGCCTCAACCTTGGCGGGAGTTACGAGCAGTACTTC CASSLNLGGSYEQYF
TRBJ1-4 NA 15 NA TRBV9 TGTGCCAGCAGCGCCTCAGGTGCAACTAATGAAAAACTGTTTTTT CASSASGATNEKLFF
TRBJ2-3 NA 15 TRBD2 TRBV5-1 TGCGCCAGCAGCTTAGGCAGCGGGGGCACAGATACGCAGTATTTT CASSLGSGGTDTQYF
TRBJ2-1 NA 14 TRBD2 TRBV29-1 TGCAGCGTTGGCCCTAGCGGGAGGAACAATGAGCAGTTCTTC CSVGPSGRNNEQFF
TRBJ2-7 NA 13 NA TRBV6-6 TGTGCCAGCAGCCCCCACAGAGCCTACGAGCAGTACTTC CASSPHRAYEQYF
TRBJ1-2 NA 14 NA TRBV27 TGTGCCAGCGGGTCGGGGGACCGTGCGAGTGGCTACACCTTC CASGSGDRASGYTF
TRBJ2-1 NA 14 NA TRBV18 TGTGCCAGCTCACCACCGGAGGGAAGGAATGAGCAGTTCTTC CASSPPEGRNEQFF
TRBJ2-7 NA 13 TRBD2 TRBV11-2 TGTGCCAGCAGCTACGCGGGAGGCTACGAGCAGTACTTC CASSYAGGYEQYF
TRBJ2-6 NA 17 TRBD2 TRBV10-2 TGCGCCAGCAGTGATTCTCGACTAGCTTCTGGGGCCAACGTCCTGACTTTC CASSDSRLASGANVLTF
TRBJ1-1 NA 14 NA TRBV18 TGTGCCAGCTCATCCCGGACGGGGGACACTGAAGCTTTCTTT CASSSRTGDTEAFF
TRBJ1-1 NA 14 NA TRBV6-5 TGTGCCAGCAGTAGGGGCAGGGGGAACACTGAAGCTTTCTTT CASSRGRGNTEAFF
TRBJ2-1 once 14 TRBD2 TRBV3-1/TRBV3-2 TGTGCCAGCAGCCAAGAGGGACTAGCGGGAGAGCAGTTCTTC CASSQEGLAGEQFF
TRBJ2-7 NA 16 TRBD2 TRBV3-1/TRBV3-2 TGTGCCAGCAGGCCAGGACTAGCGGGGGAGACCTACGAGCAGTACTTC CASRPGLAGETYEQYF
TRBJ2-2 NA 16 NA TRBV6-6 TGTGCCAGCAGTACAGAAGCCCGGATCAGTACCGGGGAGCTGTTTTTT CASSTEARISTGELFF
TRBJ2-5 NA 12 NA TRBV3-1/TRBV3-2 TGTGCCAGCAGCCAAGATATGGCGGCCCAGTACTTC CASSQDMAAQYF
TRBJ2-5 once 15 NA TRBV15 TGTGCCACCAGCAGAGATCCCAACTCCCAAGAGACCCAGTACTTC CATSRDPNSQETQYF
TRBJ1-2 NA 14 NA TRBV19 TGTGCCAGTACCCTCGACAGGTCTAACTATGGCTACACCTTC CASTLDRSNYGYTF
TRBJ2-3 NA 19 TRBD2 TRBV3-1/TRBV3-2 TGTGCCAGCAGCCAAGACTCGGCTAGCGGGAGGAGGCGCACAGATACGCAGTATTTT CASSQDSASGRRRTDTQYF
TRBJ2-3 NA 16 NA TRBV24-1 TGTGCCACCAGTGATTCCTTTCGGGTAGGCACAGATACGCAGTATTTT CATSDSFRVGTDTQYF
TRBJ2-3 NA 17 TRBD2 TRBV5-1 TGCGCCAGCAGCCTTCTCTCTAGCGGGGTACCCACAGATACGCAGTATTTT CASSLLSSGVPTDTQYF
TRBJ2-5 NA 16 TRBD2 TRBV5-1 TGCGCCAGCAGCTTGGATCGAGCGGGGGCCCAAGAGACCCAGTACTTC CASSLDRAGAQETQYF
TRBJ2-1 NA 15 NA TRBV5-5 TGTGCCAGCAGCTTACGGGACACTAGCTACAATGAGCAGTTCTTC CASSLRDTSYNEQFF
TRBJ1-6 NA 21 NA TRBV6-6 TGTGCCAGCAGCATGACGTACACCGGGACACCTAAGAGCTCCTATAATTCACCCCTCCACTTT CASSMTYTGTPKSSYNSPLHF
TRBJ2-7 NA 13 TRBD1 TRBV28 TGTGCCAGCAGGGGACAGGGCCTCTACGAGCAGTACTTC CASRGQGLYEQYF
TRBJ2-3 NA 15 TRBD1 TRBV24-1 TGTGCCGCGGGAGCTGGGACAGGGGGCGCGGATACGCAGTATTTT CAAGAGTGGADTQYF
TRBJ1-1 NA 13 NA TRBV5-1 TGCGCCAGCAGCCTCACGGTGGACACTGAAGCTTTCTTT CASSLTVDTEAFF
TRBJ1-3 NA 15 TRBD1 TRBV2 TGTGCCAGCAGTGAATCGACAGGGGCTGGAAACACCATATATTTT CASSESTGAGNTIYF
TRBJ1-1 NA 13 NA TRBV11-2 TGTGCCAGCAGCTTGACAGTATTCGGTGAAGCTTTCTTT CASSLTVFGEAFF
TRBJ2-5 NA 16 TRBD2 TRBV28 TGTGCCAGCAGTCCCCCGGGCGGGAGGCCCCAAGAGACCCAGTACTTC CASSPPGGRPQETQYF
TRBJ1-1 NA 12 NA TRBV18 TGTGCCAGCTCACCGGGGCGGTCTGAAGCTTTCTTT CASSPGRSEAFF
TRBJ1-1 NA 12 NA TRBV6-5 TGTGCCAGCAGCTACAAGAGCACTGAAGCTTTCTTT CASSYKSTEAFF
TRBJ2-2 NA 16 NA TRBV19 TGTGCCAGTAGCCATGAGACAGGAAGAAACACCGGGGAGCTGTTTTTT CASSHETGRNTGELFF
TRBJ2-5 NA 13 NA TRBV5-1 TGCGCCAGCAGACAGGGTAGGGAGGAGACCCAGTACTTC CASRQGREETQYF
TRBJ1-1 once 19 TRBD1 TRBV15 TGTGCCACCAGCGGGCTTCGGGACAGGGTCGAACACATGAACACTGAAGCTTTCTTT CATSGLRDRVEHMNTEAFF
TRBJ2-2 once 15 TRBD1 TRBV19 TGTGCCAGTAGTACTTCCGGGACAGGATCCGGGGAGCTGTTTTTT CASSTSGTGSGELFF
TRBJ1-5 NA 15 NA TRBV2 TGTGCCAGCAGTAGTAGCTCGCTGGGCAATCAGCCCCAGCATTTT CASSSSSLGNQPQHF
TRBJ1-1 NA 13 NA TRBV30 TGTGCCTCAAACAGGGAGATACGCACTGAAGCTTTCTTT CASNREIRTEAFF
TRBJ2-5 NA 15 TRBD2 TRBV13 TGTGCCAGCAGCTCCCCGGCGGGGGGACAAGAGACCCAGTACTTC CASSSPAGGQETQYF
TRBJ2-1 NA 13 NA TRBV6-5 TGTGCCAGCATGAAGACAGGTCTCAATGAGCAGTTCTTC CASMKTGLNEQFF
TRBJ2-5 NA 15 NA TRBV7-8 TGTGCCAGCAGCAAGGGACAACTCATCCAAGAGACCCAGTACTTC CASSKGQLIQETQYF
TRBJ1-1 NA 12 TRBD1 TRBV28 TGTGCCAGCAACGGACAGGCCACTGAAGCTTTCTTT CASNGQATEAFF
TRBJ1-2 once 14 NA TRBV5-1 TGCGCCAGCAGCTTGGACAGAATTAACTATGGCTACACCTTC CASSLDRINYGYTF
TRBJ2-5 NA 14 NA TRBV5-1 TGCGCCAGCAGCCCGGGACTTATACAAGAGACCCAGTACTTC CASSPGLIQETQYF
TRBJ1-2 NA 14 TRBD1 TRBV25-1 TGTGCCAGCAGTGAGTCCGGACAGGGATATGGCTACACCTTC CASSESGQGYGYTF